Below, 5 T cell receptor beta chains from the same sample are listed, as sequenced in a study of OX40 agonist ivuxolimab in advanced cancers. Method: immunoSEQ multiplex PCR; TCRdb's copy keeps in-frame clones and lacks some. The data show under 65,000 clones, with 85% to 90% seen just once and roughly a tenth held by the top ten. Material: CD4+ or CD8+ T cells sorted from blood, obtained in a trial of the OX40 agonist ivuxolimab. These receptors originate from an adult with an advanced solid tumor such as melanoma, head and neck, liver or kidney cancer.

The V call is TRBV20-1, the J call TRBJ2-1; TRBD2 agrees at 10 bases. The CDR3 has 11 amino acids. Per germline, CDR1 DFQATT and CDR2 SNEGSKA (reference sequence). V lost 5 bases, J lost 15 bases, and 7 bases stayed unmatched. CDR3 bases: TGCAGTGCTCCTCTAGCGGGAGTCCTGTTCTTC. Its translation is CSAPLAGVLFF.

The chain recombines TRBV11-2 with TRBJ2-7; 7 bases fit TRBD2. Germline V lookup: CDR1 SGHAT, CDR2 FQNNGV. The CDR3 contains 15 residues. With V trimmed by 0 bases and J by 4 bases, 6 bases remained unmatched. CDR3 bases: TGTGCCAGCAGCTTAGATGGGGGGGGAGGTTACGAGCAGTACTTC. Protein product: CASSLDGGGGYEQYF.

The genes are TRBV11-3 and TRBJ1-1, with TRBD1 matching 7 bases. The length of the CDR3 is 14 residues. The germline gives CDR1 SGHNT, CDR2 YENEEA. V dropped 1 base and J dropped 3; count of bases not matched to a gene: 2. CDR3 protein: CASSLGGQHTEAFF. CDR3 coding DNA: TGTGCCAGCAGCTTAGGGGGACAGCACACTGAAGCTTTCTTT.

The J gene is TRBJ2-2, the V gene TRBV28; D gene ambiguous. The germline CDR1 and CDR2 sequences are MDHEN and SYDVKM. This CDR3 has 12 residues. V lost 7 bases to trimming and J lost 3 bases, with 6 bases between them. The CDR3 nucleotides are TGTGCCAGCACCGACGACACCGGGGAGCTGTTTTTT. Translating gives CASTDDTGELFF.

CDR3 bases: TGTGCCAGCAGCCCTAGCGGGGGGGCCGGCACAGATACGCAGTATTTT. Translated: CASSPSGGAGTDTQYF. The genes are TRBV4-2 and TRBJ2-3, with 12 positions matching TRBD2. This CDR3 has 16 amino acids. Per the germline V gene, CDR1 is LGHNA and CDR2 is YNFKEQ. V shed 4 bases and J 1 base; nucleotides not matched to a gene: 3.